This T cell receptor beta chain comes out of a study of blood T cells in healthy people across ages. Whole-study findings and limits: Higher diversity, along with more naive CD4+ cells, distinguished long-lived donors from aged donors.

Combining a sample-barcoded 5' primer with a J-beta primer mix, a second PCR ran for about 7 to 11 cycles. Paired-end reads containing CDR3 totaled no fewer than 2.5 million for each sample. TCRdb reprocessed the 5' RACE reads with MiXCR, giving one entry per CDR3 protein. The table has some 1.5 million distinct CDR3 sequences, approximately 42% seen once; the top ten hold less than 5%. This CDR3 is 15 amino acids long. The germline gives CDR1 SGHTA, CDR2 FQGNSA. Trimming took 5 bases from V and 6 from J; bases not matched to a gene: 7. As for this clonotype: Its antigen is unidentified.

Sequencing input: blood. This TCR was recovered from a woman under 30 in good health. This chain uses TRBV7-2 with TRBJ2-1; 10 positions agree with TRBD2. This CDR3 reads CASSAVASGSNEQFF. CDR3 DNA sequence: TGTGCCAGCAGCGCAGTTGCTAGCGGGAGCAATGAGCAGTTCTTC. Full variable domain (missing parts from reference TRBV7-2 and TRBJ2-1): GAGVSQSPSNKVTEKGKDVELRCDPISGHTALYWYRQSLGQGLEFLIYFQGNSAPDKSGLPSDRFSAERTGGSVSTLTIQRTQQEDSAVYLCASSAVASGSNEQFFGPGTRLTVL.